The 26 T cell receptor beta chains below were found in one sample sequenced in a study of blood T cell repertoires in COVID-19. The table came from immunoSEQ multiplex PCR; TCRdb's copy has only in-frame clones and leaves some out. The sample consists of about 170,000 clones, about four fifths of them appearing once. The specimen sequenced was PBMCs or T cells enriched from blood (not recorded which). These receptors were taken from a woman in her fifties or sixties in a cohort exposed to, infected with or recovered from COVID-19 (not recorded which).

This clone came up once. CDR3 residues: CASSTQGAGRNEQFF. CDR3 sequence (DNA): TGTGCCAGCAGCACACAGGGTGCTGGGCGCAATGAGCAGTTCTTC. J is TRBJ2-1 and V is TRBV5-4, with a tentative D call TRBD1 (6 bases). This CDR3 contains 15 residues. Trimming pared 4 bases from V and 6 bases from J, leaving 17 bases between. The V gene's germline CDR1 is SGHNT and CDR2 YYREEE (reference sequence).

This chain links TRBV24-1 with TRBJ2-3; TRBD2 aligns across 10 bases. Germline-derived CDR1 and CDR2 are KGHDR and SFDVKD. The junction had 12 bases not matched to a gene; V was cut back by 5 bases and J by 5 bases. The CDR3 length is 17 residues. CDR3 loop: CATSGASGGPAEDTQYF. The CDR3 DNA is TGTGCCACCAGTGGTGCTAGCGGGGGCCCTGCGGAAGATACGCAGTATTTT.

CDR3 sequence: CASSLRHFEAFF. Written as DNA, the CDR3 is TGTGCCAGCAGTCTAAGACACTTTGAAGCTTTCTTT. The V gene is TRBV6-5, the J gene TRBJ1-1; D unresolved. V lost 5 bases to trimming and J lost 7 bases, with 11 bases between them. CDR3 length: 12 amino acids. Germline CDR1 is MNHEY and CDR2 is SVGAGI.

The CDR3 protein is CASSLNPSGGATDTQYF. The CDR3 DNA reads as TGCGCCAGCAGCCTTAATCCTAGCGGGGGGGCCACAGATACGCAGTATTTT. This chain joins TRBV4-3 and TRBJ2-3, with 12 bases that match TRBD2. V was clipped by 4 bases and J by 2 bases; unmatched bases: 7. The CDR3 spans 17 residues. In germline, CDR1 is LGHNA, CDR2 YSLEER.

The chain carries TRBV7-3 and TRBJ2-3; 12 bases align to TRBD2. The V gene's germline CDR1 is SGHTA and CDR2 FQGTGA. V gave up 5 bases and J gave up 4 bases; unmatched junction bases: 7. CDR3 size: 16 residues. The CDR3 sequence is CASSPRLAGDPDTQYF. The CDR3, as DNA: TGTGCCAGCAGCCCTCGACTAGCGGGAGACCCAGATACGCAGTATTTT.

The chain has TRBV7-2 and TRBJ2-3; D is unclear. V gave up 5 bases and J gave up 0 bases, with 15 bases separating them. CDR3 length: 16 amino acids. The germline gives CDR1 SGHTA, CDR2 FQGNSA. The CDR3 protein is CASSPSPGLSTDTQYF. The DNA of the CDR3 is TGTGCCAGCAGCCCCTCGCCAGGCCTCAGCACAGATACGCAGTATTTT.

The chain employs TRBV28 and TRBJ1-5, with a possible D match to TRBD1 (5 bases). This CDR3 comprises 15 residues. Germline V gene sequence: CDR1 MDHEN, CDR2 SYDVKM. Trimming left V 7 bases short and J 2 bases short, with 15 bases between. In DNA, the CDR3 is TGTGCCAGCACCTCTTTTGGCAGGGGCAATCAGCCCCAGCATTTT. Its protein is CASTSFGRGNQPQHF. Full variable domain (missing parts from reference TRBV28 and TRBJ1-5): DVKVTQSSRYLVKRTGEKVFLECVQDMDHENMFWYRQDPGLGLRLIYFSYDVKMKEKGDIPEGYSVSREKKERFSLILESASTNQTSMYLCASTSFGRGNQPQHFGDGTRLSIL.

V usage is TRBV7-3 and J usage is TRBJ2-3, with TRBD1 matching 10 bases. V trimming: 5 bases; J trimming: 0 bases; junction bases outside the gene matches: 20. The CDR3 loop spans 21 amino acids. CDR1 is SGHTA and CDR2 is FQGTGA in the germline V gene. As DNA, the CDR3 is TGTGCCAGCAGCCCCCCCGGGACAGGGGCCAACATGTCGCTCAGCACAGATACGCAGTATTTT. Translating gives CASSPPGTGANMSLSTDTQYF.

This chain uses TRBV5-1 with TRBJ2-1, with TRBD2 matching 11 bases. Germline assignment: CDR1 SGHRS and CDR2 YFSETQ. Losses at the gene ends were 1 base for V and 0 bases for J; bases not matched to a gene: 12. The CDR3 is made up of 20 amino acids. CDR3 sequence reads: CASSLPVVPSGRSSYNEQFF. The CDR3 nucleotides read TGCGCCAGCAGCTTGCCGGTCGTGCCTAGCGGGAGGAGCTCCTACAATGAGCAGTTCTTC.

The chain couples TRBV4-1 to TRBJ2-7; TRBD1 matches 9 bases. This CDR3 contains 16 residues. The junction had 9 bases not matched to a gene; V was cut back by 2 bases and J by 4 bases. Germline CDR1 MGHRA, CDR2 YSYEKL. The CDR3 loop reads CASSQPGQGFRYEQYF. As DNA, the CDR3 is TGCGCCAGCAGCCAACCGGGACAGGGATTCAGGTACGAGCAGTACTTC.

The chain carries TRBV29-1 and TRBJ1-1; TRBD1 aligns across 8 bases. The length of the CDR3 is 11 residues. CDR1 and CDR2 from the germline V gene are SQVTM and ANQGSEA. Trimming at V came to 7 bases and at J to 4 bases, leaving 2 bases not matched to a gene. CDR3 in DNA: TGCAGCGGTGGACAGGGCACTGAAGCTTTCTTT. This translates into CSGGQGTEAFF.

The rearrangement joins TRBV21-1 to TRBJ1-5; the D call of TRBD1 is as the table states it, not checked on the DNA. TRBV21-1 is a listed pseudogene. This CDR3 is built from 18 residues. This CDR3 reads CASSKGGQGGKGNQPQHF. The CDR3 coding sequence is TGTGCCAGCAGCAAAGGGGGACAGGGGGGGAAGGGCAATCAGCCCCAGCATTTT.

The V and J genes are TRBV2 and TRBJ2-5, with 12 bases that match TRBD1. Germline CDR1 is SNHLY and CDR2 is FYNNEI. Germline trimming cut 3 bases from V and 4 bases from J; bases unmatched to any gene: 9. There are 17 residues in the CDR3. CDR3 nucleotides: TGTGCCAGCAGTGACCCCCCCGGGACAGGGGGCTTAGAGACCCAGTACTTC. Protein: CASSDPPGTGGLETQYF.

V gene TRBV7-8 combines with J gene TRBJ2-2, with 7 nucleotides matching TRBD1. Per germline, CDR1 SGHVS and CDR2 FQNEAQ. CDR3 length: 16 amino acids. J was trimmed by 5 bases and V by 5 bases; bases with no gene match: 11. CDR3 bases: TGTGCCAGCAGCAATTCCGGGACAGCCGTAACCGGGGAGCTGTTTTTT. As protein: CASSNSGTAVTGELFF.

The chain is built from TRBV28 and TRBJ1-5; the D is unclear. The CDR3 runs 11 residues. V lost 8 bases and J lost 4, with 6 bases in between. Per germline, CDR1 MDHEN and CDR2 SYDVKM. CDR3 sequence (DNA): TGTGCCAGCCGGTGGAATCAGCCCCAGCATTTT. It is translated as CASRWNQPQHF.

The J gene is TRBJ1-1, the V gene TRBV6-5, with 7 positions matching TRBD1. The V gene's germline CDR1 is MNHEY and CDR2 SVGAGI. This CDR3 has 15 residues. J lost 3 bases, V lost 8 bases, and 12 bases had no gene match. Here the CDR3 reads CASGRDRLIYTEAFF. The CDR3 bases are TGTGCCAGCGGCCGGGACAGACTTATCTACACTGAAGCTTTCTTT.

This chain uses TRBV6-5 with TRBJ2-7, with D tentatively TRBD2 (7 bases). V was shortened by 7 bases and J by 6 bases, with 22 bases between the two germline ends. This CDR3 spans 15 amino acids. Germline V gene data show CDR1 as MNHEY and CDR2 as SVGAGI. CDR3 nucleotides: TGTGCCAGCACTCCTAGGGGGGGCTCCACCAGCGAGCAGTACTTC. Its translation: CASTPRGGSTSEQYF.

The rearrangement uses TRBV11-2 and TRBJ2-3; no firm D call. Trimming took 3 bases from V and 5 from J, leaving 6 bases between them. The length of the CDR3 is 12 residues. Germline lookup yields CDR1 SGHAT and CDR2 FQNNGV. Written as DNA, the CDR3 is TGTGCCAGCAGCTTCGGAGTAGATACGCAGTATTTT. It yields the protein CASSFGVDTQYF.

The chain couples TRBV9 to TRBJ2-1; 7 positions agree with TRBD1. The CDR3 extends over 17 amino acids. V shed 0 bases and J 0 bases; nucleotides not matched to a gene: 6. The V gene's germline CDR1 is SGDLS and CDR2 YYNGEE. The CDR3 DNA sequence: TGTGCCAGCAGCGTAGTCGCCACAGGGGACTCCTACAATGAGCAGTTCTTC. Its protein product is CASSVVATGDSYNEQFF.

The chain has TRBV28 and TRBJ2-7, with 7 bases matching TRBD1. CDR1 MDHEN and CDR2 SYDVKM come from the germline V gene. CDR3 length equals 15 residues. The V gene end was trimmed by 4 bases and the J gene end by 3 bases; junction bases not matched to a gene: 9. The CDR3: CASSSRQGINYEQYF. The CDR3 coding sequence is TGTGCCAGCAGTTCAAGACAGGGAATAAACTACGAGCAGTACTTC.

This clone turned up a few times. Other DNA sequences in the sample encode the same CDR3. The rearrangement joins TRBV5-1 to TRBJ2-7; 8 bases fit TRBD1. This CDR3 is built from 16 residues. Germline assignment: CDR1 SGHRS and CDR2 YFSETQ. Germline trimming cut 0 bases from V and 2 bases from J; bases unmatched to any gene: 7. CDR3 in DNA: TGCGCCAGCAGCTTGGCAGGACAGGGTGCGCCCTACGAGCAGTACTTC. It specifies CASSLAGQGAPYEQYF.

The V gene is TRBV2, the J gene TRBJ2-3, with 8 bases matching TRBD1. V dropped 3 bases and J dropped 3; count of bases not matched to a gene: 2. The length of the CDR3 is 14 residues. Germline CDR1 reads SNHLY; CDR2 reads FYNNEI. The CDR3 DNA reads as TGTGCCAGCAGTGACAGGGGGCGGACAGATACGCAGTATTTT. Amino acid sequence: CASSDRGRTDTQYF.

The V gene is TRBV5-5, the J gene TRBJ2-3; D possibly corresponds to TRBD2 (6 bases). Trimming removed 4 bases at V and 2 bases at J, with 20 bases between. Germline lookup yields CDR1 SGHKS and CDR2 YYEKEE (reference sequence). CDR3 length: 17 residues. The CDR3 here is CASSRPPGLAVTDTQYF. CDR3 DNA sequence: TGTGCCAGCAGCCGACCCCCGGGACTTGCCGTCACAGATACGCAGTATTTT.

Only one count was recorded for this clone. The chain joins TRBV28 to TRBJ1-1; no reliable D call. This CDR3 contains 15 residues. With 1 base removed from V and 5 bases from J, the gap between germline ends came to 14 bases. Germline CDR1 reads MDHEN; CDR2 reads SYDVKM. CDR3 loop: CASSLFRGLGTEAFF. The CDR3 bases are TGTGCCAGCAGTTTATTTCGAGGGTTAGGAACTGAAGCTTTCTTT.

This clone was counted a few times. DNA of the CDR3: TGTGCCAGCAGCCAAGACCCAGGGAACTCCTACGAGCAGTACTTC. This codes for CASSQDPGNSYEQYF. This chain uses TRBV14 with TRBJ2-7, with D tentatively TRBD1 (5 bases). Trimming took 0 bases from V and 0 from J, leaving 9 bases between them. The CDR3 is made up of 15 amino acids. Germline values: CDR1 SGHDN, CDR2 FVKESK. The variable domain in full, with the rest retrieved from reference TRBV14 and TRBJ2-7, is EAGVTQFPSHSVIEKGQTVTLRCDPISGHDNLYWYRRVMGKEIKFLLHFVKESKQDESGMPNNRFLAERTGGTYSTLKVQPAELEDSGVYFCASSQDPGNSYEQYFGPGTRLTVT.

This clone was recorded only once. V is TRBV5-5 and J is TRBJ1-6, with 8 bases matching TRBD1. Per germline, CDR1 SGHKS and CDR2 YYEKEE (reference sequence). This CDR3 is built from 16 residues. V shed 0 bases and J 11 bases; nucleotides not matched to a gene: 10. The CDR3 loop is CASSLVAGGSKTPLHF. In DNA form, the CDR3 reads TGTGCCAGCAGCTTGGTGGCAGGGGGCTCGAAGACACCCCTCCACTTT.